This TCR beta chain was retrieved from a study of immune characterization of retroperitoneal liposarcoma. The CDR3 spans 13 residues. CDR1 and CDR2 from the germline V gene are SGHNT and YENEEA. TCRdb ran MiXCR on the PCR reads and lists one entry per CDR3 protein. The sample consists of around 1,700 distinct CDR3 sequences, approximately 46% of them appearing once. The material sequenced was tumor tissue. This sequence joins TRBV11-3 and TRBJ2-1; 7 bases fit TRBD2. The end of the DNA fits TRBJ2-7 better, so the J call may be wrong. The TCR was taken from a female donor with retroperitoneal liposarcoma. As DNA, the CDR3 is TGTGCCAGCAGCTTAGGGACTAGTTCCGAGCAGTACTTC. It encodes CASSLGTSSEQYF.